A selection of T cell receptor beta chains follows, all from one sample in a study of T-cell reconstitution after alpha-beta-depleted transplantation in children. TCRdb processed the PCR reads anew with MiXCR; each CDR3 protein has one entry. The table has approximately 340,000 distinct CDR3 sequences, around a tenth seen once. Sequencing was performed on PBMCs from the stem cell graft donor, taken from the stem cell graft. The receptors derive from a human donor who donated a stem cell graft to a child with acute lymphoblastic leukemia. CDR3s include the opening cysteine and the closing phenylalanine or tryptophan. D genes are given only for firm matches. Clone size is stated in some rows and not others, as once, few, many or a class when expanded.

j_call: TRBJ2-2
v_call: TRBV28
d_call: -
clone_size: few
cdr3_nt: TGTGCCAGCAGTTTAAACGGGAACACCGGGGAGCTGTTTTTT
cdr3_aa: CASSLNGNTGELFF

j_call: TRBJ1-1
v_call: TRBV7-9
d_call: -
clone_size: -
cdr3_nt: TGTGCCAGCAGCTTAGCCCAGGGAACAAACACTGAAGCTTTCTTT
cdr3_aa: CASSLAQGTNTEAFF

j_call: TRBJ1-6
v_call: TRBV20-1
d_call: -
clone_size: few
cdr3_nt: TGCAGTGCTAGTACGGGACCGTATAATTCACCCCTCCACTTT
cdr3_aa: CSASTGPYNSPLHF

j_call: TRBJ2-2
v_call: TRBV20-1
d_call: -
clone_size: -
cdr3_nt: TGCAGTGCTAGAGAGTACGGGAGAGCCGGGGAGCTGTTTTTT
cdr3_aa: CSAREYGRAGELFF

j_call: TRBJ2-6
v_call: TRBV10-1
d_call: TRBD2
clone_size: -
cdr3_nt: TGCGCCAGCAGTGACCTCCCCGCCGGGACTAGCGGGCCCCTCAGCTCTGGGGCCAACGTCCTGACTTTC
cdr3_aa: CASSDLPAGTSGPLSSGANVLTF

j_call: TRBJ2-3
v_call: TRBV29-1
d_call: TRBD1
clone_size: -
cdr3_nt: TGCAGCGTTACCTCGGGGGACAGGGGGACAGATACGCAGTATTTT
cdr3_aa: CSVTSGDRGTDTQYF

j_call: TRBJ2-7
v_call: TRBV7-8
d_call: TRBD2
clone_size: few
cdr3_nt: TGTGCCAGCAGCATCAGGGCGGGGGGCTCCTACGAGCAGTACTTC
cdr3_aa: CASSIRAGGSYEQYF

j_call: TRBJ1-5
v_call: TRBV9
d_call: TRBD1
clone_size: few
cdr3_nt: TGTGCCAGCAGCGTCGGAGACAGGGATTACAATCAGCCCCAGCATTTT
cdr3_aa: CASSVGDRDYNQPQHF

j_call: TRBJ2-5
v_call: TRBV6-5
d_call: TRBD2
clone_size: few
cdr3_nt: TGTGCCAGCAGTTACCTCCCGGGGGAGGGGTCCCAGTACTTC
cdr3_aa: CASSYLPGEGSQYF

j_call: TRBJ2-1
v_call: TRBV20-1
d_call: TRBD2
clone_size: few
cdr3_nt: TGCAGTGCCCCGGGACTAGCGGGAGGGAGAGGCAATGAGCAGTTCTTC
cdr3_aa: CSAPGLAGGRGNEQFF

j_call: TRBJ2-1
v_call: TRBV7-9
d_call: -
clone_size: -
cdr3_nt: TGTGCCAGCAGTGCAGGGGGGCGCACGCACAATGAGCAGTTCTTC
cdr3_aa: CASSAGGRTHNEQFF

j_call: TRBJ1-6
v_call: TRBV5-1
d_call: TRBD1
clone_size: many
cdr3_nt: TGCGCCAGCAGCGAAGACAGGGGTGGAATAAATTCACCCCTCCACTTT
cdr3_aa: CASSEDRGGINSPLHF

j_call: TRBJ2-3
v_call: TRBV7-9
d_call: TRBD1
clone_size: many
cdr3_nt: TGTGCCAGCAGCTTAAGGGGGACAGGACAACCCACAGATACGCAGTATTTT
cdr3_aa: CASSLRGTGQPTDTQYF

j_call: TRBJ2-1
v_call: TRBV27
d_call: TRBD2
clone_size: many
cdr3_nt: TGTGCCAGCAGTCCGGGACTAGCGGGAGGTATACAGTTCTTC
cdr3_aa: CASSPGLAGGIQFF

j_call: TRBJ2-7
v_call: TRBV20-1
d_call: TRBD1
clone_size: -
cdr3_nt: TGCAGTGCTAGCCTACAGGGGGTCCACTACGAGCAGTACTTC
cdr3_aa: CSASLQGVHYEQYF

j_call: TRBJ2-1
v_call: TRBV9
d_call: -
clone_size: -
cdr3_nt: TGTGCCAGCAGCTCCCCCTCGGGCAGGGCCTACAATGAGCAGTTCTTC
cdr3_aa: CASSSPSGRAYNEQFF

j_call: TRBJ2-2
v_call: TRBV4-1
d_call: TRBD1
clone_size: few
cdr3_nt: TGCGCCAGCAGCCAAGACAGAGACAGGGGACCCGGGGAGCTGTTTTTT
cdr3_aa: CASSQDRDRGPGELFF

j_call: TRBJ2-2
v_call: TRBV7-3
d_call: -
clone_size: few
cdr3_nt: TGTGCCAGCAGCTTAAACGGAGGAGGCCCGAACACCGGGGAGCTGTTTTTT
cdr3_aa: CASSLNGGGPNTGELFF

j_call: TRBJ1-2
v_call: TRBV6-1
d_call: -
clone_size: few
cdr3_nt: TGTGCCAGCAGAAAAGACGGGGTGAATGGCTACACCTTC
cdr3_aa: CASRKDGVNGYTF

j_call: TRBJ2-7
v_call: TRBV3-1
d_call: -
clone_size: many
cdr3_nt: TGTGCCAGCACCTCGGGCAGCTCCTACGAGCAGTACTTC
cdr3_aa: CASTSGSSYEQYF

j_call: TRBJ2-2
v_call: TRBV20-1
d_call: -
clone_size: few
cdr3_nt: TGCAGTGCTAGGGGGAGACAAGGCGGGGAGCTGTTTTTT
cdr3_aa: CSARGRQGGELFF

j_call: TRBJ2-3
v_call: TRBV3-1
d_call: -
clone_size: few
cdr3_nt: TGTGCCAGCAGCCAAGAGGGAACAGATACGCAGTATTTT
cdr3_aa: CASSQEGTDTQYF

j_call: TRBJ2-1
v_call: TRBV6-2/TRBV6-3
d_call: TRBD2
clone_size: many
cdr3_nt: TGTGCCAGCAGTTACCCGCGGACGGGACTAGCGGGAGGATCGCAGTTCTTC
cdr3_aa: CASSYPRTGLAGGSQFF

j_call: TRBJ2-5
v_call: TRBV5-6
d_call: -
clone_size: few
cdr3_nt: TGTGCCAGCAGCTTGGGTGCGGCGGTACAGGAGACCCAGTACTTC
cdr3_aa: CASSLGAAVQETQYF

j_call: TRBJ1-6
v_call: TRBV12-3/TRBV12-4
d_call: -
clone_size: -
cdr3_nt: TGTGCCAGCAGTCCTCTGAGGGCTTCACCCCTCCACTTT
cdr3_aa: CASSPLRASPLHF

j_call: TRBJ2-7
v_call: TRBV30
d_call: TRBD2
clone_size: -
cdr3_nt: TGTGCAGCGGGAGGGCCCTACGAGCAGTACTTC
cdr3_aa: CAAGGPYEQYF

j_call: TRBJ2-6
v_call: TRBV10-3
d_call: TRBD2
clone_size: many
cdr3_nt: TGTGCCATCAGGGGGACTAGCCACCCCACTGGGGCCAACGTCCTGACTTTC
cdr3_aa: CAIRGTSHPTGANVLTF

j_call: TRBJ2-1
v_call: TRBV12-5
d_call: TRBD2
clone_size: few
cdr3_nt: TGTGCTAGTGGTTTAACTAGCGGGTCCTACAATGAGCAGTTCTTC
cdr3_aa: CASGLTSGSYNEQFF

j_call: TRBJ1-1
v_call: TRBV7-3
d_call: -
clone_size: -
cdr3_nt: TGTGCCAGCAGCTTCGGGGATAGGACTGAAGCTTTCTTT
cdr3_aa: CASSFGDRTEAFF

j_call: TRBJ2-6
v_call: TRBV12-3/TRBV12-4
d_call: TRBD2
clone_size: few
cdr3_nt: TGTGCCAGCACGCGACTAGCGGGGGGGTCTGGGGCCAACGTCCTGACTTTC
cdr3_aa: CASTRLAGGSGANVLTF

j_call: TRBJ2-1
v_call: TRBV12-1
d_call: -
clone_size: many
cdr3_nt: TGTGCCAGCAGCCCGCGCCCCGTGACTAGCTTGTACAATGAGCAGTTCTTC
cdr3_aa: CASSPRPVTSLYNEQFF

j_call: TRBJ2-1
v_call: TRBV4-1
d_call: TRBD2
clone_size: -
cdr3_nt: TGCGCCAGCAGCCAAGGAGGACTAGCGGCGAGCTCCTACAATGAGCAGTTCTTC
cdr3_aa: CASSQGGLAASSYNEQFF

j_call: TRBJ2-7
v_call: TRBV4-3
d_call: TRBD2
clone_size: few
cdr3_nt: TGCGCCAGCAGCCAAGAAATTCCGGGACTAGCGGCCTACGAGCAGTACTTC
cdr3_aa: CASSQEIPGLAAYEQYF

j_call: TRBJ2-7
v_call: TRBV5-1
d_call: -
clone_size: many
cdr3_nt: TGCGCCAGCAGCTTAGGCTTCTCCTACGAGCAGTACTTC
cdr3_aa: CASSLGFSYEQYF

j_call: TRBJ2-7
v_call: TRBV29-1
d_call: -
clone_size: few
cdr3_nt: TGCAGCGTTGTCGGCGGGGAGGTCTACGAGCAGTACTTC
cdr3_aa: CSVVGGEVYEQYF

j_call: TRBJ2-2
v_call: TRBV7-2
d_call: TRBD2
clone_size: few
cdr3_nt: TGTGCCAGCAGTCCCTCTAGCGGGAGAAGTACCGGGGAGCTGTTTTTT
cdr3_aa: CASSPSSGRSTGELFF

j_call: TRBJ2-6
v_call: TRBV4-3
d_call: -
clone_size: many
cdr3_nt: TGCGCCAGCAGCCAAGTTTCCGGAACCTCTGGGGCCAACGTCCTGACTTTC
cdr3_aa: CASSQVSGTSGANVLTF

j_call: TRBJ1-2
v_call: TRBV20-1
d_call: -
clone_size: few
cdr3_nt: TGCAGTGCTAGAACCCAGAACTATGGCTACACCTTC
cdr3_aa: CSARTQNYGYTF

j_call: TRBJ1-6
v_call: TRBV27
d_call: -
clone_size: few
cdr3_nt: TGTGCCAGCAGTTTAGAAGTTCGTTCACCCCTCCACTTT
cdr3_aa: CASSLEVRSPLHF

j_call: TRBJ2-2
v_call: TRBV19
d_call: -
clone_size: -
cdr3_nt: TGTGCCAGTAGTGAGCAGGGATACAACACCGGGGAGCTGTTTTTT
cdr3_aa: CASSEQGYNTGELFF

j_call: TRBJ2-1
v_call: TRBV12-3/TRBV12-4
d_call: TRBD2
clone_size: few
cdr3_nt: TGTGCCAGCAGGGGCGGGAGGCGGTCCTACAATGAGCAGTTCTTC
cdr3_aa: CASRGGRRSYNEQFF

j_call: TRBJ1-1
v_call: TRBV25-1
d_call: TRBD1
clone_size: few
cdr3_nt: TGTGCCAGCAGTGAATTCGGGACAGGGGCTGAAGCTTTCTTT
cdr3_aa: CASSEFGTGAEAFF

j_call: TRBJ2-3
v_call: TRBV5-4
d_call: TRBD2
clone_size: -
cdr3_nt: TGTGCCAGCAGCTTGCTGGGACTAGGGGGAGATACGCAGTATTTT
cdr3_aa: CASSLLGLGGDTQYF

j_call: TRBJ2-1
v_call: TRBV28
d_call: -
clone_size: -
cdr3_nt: TGTGCCAGCAGTTTATCCCGCGGGAATGAGCAGTTCTTC
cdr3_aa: CASSLSRGNEQFF

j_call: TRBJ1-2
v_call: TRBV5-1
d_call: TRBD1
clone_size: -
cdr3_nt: TGCGCCAGCAGCTCATCCAGGGGGCAACGTGGCTACACCTTC
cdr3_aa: CASSSSRGQRGYTF

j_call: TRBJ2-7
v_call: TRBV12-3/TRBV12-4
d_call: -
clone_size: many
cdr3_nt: TGTGCCAGCAGTTTATCGGCCTCCTACGAGCAGTACTTC
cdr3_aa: CASSLSASYEQYF

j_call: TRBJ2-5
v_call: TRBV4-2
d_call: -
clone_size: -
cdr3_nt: TGTGCCAGCAGCCAAGATTCCGGGCGAGAGACCCAGTACTTC
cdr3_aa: CASSQDSGRETQYF

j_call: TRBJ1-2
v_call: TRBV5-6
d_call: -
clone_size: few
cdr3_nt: TGTGCCAGCAGCTTGCGGTTATCCCGACAGACTCCACTTGGCTACACCTTC
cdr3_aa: CASSLRLSRQTPLGYTF

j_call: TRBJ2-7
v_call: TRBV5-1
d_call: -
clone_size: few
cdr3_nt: TGCGCCAGCAGCAATCAGGGGCCGCCCTACGAGCAGTACTTC
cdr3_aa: CASSNQGPPYEQYF

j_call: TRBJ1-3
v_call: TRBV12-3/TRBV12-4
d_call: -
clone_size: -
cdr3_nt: TGTGCCAGCAGTATCCGGGCTGGAAACACCATATATTTT
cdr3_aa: CASSIRAGNTIYF

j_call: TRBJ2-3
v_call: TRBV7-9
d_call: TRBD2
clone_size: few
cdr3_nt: TGTGCCACCCGCGGGAGTTTGGTCGGCACAGATACGCAGTATTTT
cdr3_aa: CATRGSLVGTDTQYF

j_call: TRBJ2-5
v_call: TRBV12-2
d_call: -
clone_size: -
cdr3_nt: TGTGCAAGTCGCTTAGTATTGCTAGCGGGATTGGGAGAGACCCAGTACTTC
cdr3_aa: CASRLVLLAGLGETQYF

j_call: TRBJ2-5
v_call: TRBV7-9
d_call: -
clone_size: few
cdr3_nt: TGTGCCAGCATCCACGGAGCGGGCCAAGAGACCCAGTACTTC
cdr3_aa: CASIHGAGQETQYF

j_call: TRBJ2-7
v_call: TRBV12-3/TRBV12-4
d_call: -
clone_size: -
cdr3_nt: TGTGCCAGCAGTTTTGAGGTCCGATCCTACGAGCAGTACTTC
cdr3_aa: CASSFEVRSYEQYF

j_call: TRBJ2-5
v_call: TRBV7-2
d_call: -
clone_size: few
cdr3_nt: TGTGCCAGCAGCCCCCGAGCTAGCCCGAAGTACTTC
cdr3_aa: CASSPRASPKYF

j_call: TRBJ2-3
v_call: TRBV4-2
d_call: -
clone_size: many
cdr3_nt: TGTGCCAGCAGCAGCGACCGGTCTCATACGCAGTATTTT
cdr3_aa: CASSSDRSHTQYF

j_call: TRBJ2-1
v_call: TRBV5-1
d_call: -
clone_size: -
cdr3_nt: TGCGCCAGCAGCATCCACACACGGAGCTACAATGAGCAGTTCTTC
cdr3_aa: CASSIHTRSYNEQFF